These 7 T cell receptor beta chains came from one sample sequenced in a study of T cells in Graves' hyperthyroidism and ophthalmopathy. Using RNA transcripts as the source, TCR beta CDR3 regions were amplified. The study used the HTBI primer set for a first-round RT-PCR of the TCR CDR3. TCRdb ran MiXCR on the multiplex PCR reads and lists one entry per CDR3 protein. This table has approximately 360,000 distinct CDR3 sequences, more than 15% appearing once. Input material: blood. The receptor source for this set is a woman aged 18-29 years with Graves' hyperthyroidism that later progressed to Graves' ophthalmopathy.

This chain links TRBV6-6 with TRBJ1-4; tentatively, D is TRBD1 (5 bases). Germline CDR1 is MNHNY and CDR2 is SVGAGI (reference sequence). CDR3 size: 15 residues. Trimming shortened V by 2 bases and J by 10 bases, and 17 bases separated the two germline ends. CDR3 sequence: CASSYGGSKMRKLFF. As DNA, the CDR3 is TGTGCCAGCAGTTACGGGGGGAGCAAAATGAGAAAACTGTTTTTT.

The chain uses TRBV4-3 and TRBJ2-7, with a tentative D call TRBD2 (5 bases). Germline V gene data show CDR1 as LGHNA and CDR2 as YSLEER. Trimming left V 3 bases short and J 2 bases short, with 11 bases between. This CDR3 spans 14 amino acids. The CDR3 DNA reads TGCGCCAGCAGCCAGGGGAGCGATACCTACGAGCAGTACTTC. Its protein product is CASSQGSDTYEQYF.

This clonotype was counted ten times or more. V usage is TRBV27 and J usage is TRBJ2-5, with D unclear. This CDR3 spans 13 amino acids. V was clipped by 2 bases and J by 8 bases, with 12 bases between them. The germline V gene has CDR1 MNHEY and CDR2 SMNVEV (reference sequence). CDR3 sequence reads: CASSLKQWGTQYF. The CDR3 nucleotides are TGTGCCAGCAGTTTAAAACAGTGGGGAACCCAGTACTTC.

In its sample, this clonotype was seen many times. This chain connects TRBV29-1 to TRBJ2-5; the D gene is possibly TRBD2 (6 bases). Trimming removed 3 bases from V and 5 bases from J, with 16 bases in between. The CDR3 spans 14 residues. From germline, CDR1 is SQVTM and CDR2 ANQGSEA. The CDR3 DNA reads TGCAGCGTTGACGGTCGTGGAGGGTTGGAGACCCAGTACTTC. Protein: CSVDGRGGLETQYF. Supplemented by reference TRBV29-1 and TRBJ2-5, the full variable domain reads SAVISQKPSRDICQRGTSLTIQCQVDSQVTMMFWYRQQPGQSLTLIATANQGSEATYESGFVIDKFPISRPNLTFSTLTVSNMSPEDSSIYLCSVDGRGGLETQYFGPGTRLLVL.

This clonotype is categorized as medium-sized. CDR3 region: CASSLGYSYNEQFF. The CDR3 DNA reads TGTGCCAGCAGTTTGGGCTACTCCTACAATGAGCAGTTCTTC. The genes are TRBV27 and TRBJ2-1, with no clear D. Looked up from germline, CDR1 is MNHEY and CDR2 is SMNVEV (reference sequence). Trimming removed 3 bases at V and 0 bases at J, with 6 bases between. The CDR3 covers 14 residues.

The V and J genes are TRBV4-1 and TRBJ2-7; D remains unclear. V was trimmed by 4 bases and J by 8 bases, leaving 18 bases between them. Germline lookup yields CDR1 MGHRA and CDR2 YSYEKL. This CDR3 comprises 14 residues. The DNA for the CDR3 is TGCGCCAGCAGCCCGAGCTGGCCCGCTACGAAGCAGTACTTC. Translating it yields CASSPSWPATKQYF.

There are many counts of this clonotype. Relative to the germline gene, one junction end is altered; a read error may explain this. CDR3 residues: CASSPTGNYGYTF. For the CDR3, the DNA is TGCGCCAGCAGCCCGACAGGGAACTATGGCTACACCTTC. The rearrangement joins TRBV12-3 or TRBV12-4 to TRBJ1-2; the match to TRBD1 covers 7 bases. The CDR3 is 13 amino acids.